A single TCR beta chain is shown here with its context. Its binding antigen is unknown. No per-base quality is available; no much larger clone lies one base away. The data are from a study of cytotoxic CD8 clonotypes in ibrutinib-treated CLL (dated by TCRdb to about 2021). Looking at the study overall: The cohort had ten to twelve relapsed/refractory and around 14 treatment-naive patients; 17 were IGHV unmutated. Every remission and progressive disease sample was obtained while ibrutinib was still being received by the patients. Cryopreserved peripheral blood mononuclear cells were collected before treatment, at response, and at either disease progression or sustained remission. Longitudinal samples were obtainable from about 30% of the roughly 86 participants in the trial. On average, each sample had about 260,000 productive templates and more than 75,000 productive rearrangements. Response samples were obtained after a median of roughly eleven months of treatment, with a range of roughly 6 to 36 months. Responses were partial in 24 patients and complete in 2; after median about 63 months follow-up, about 15 stayed in remission and roughly twelve progressed. Overall study results and their limits: Baseline clonality was found to be higher than that of age-matched healthy donors and was strongly correlated with circulating CD8+ T-cell counts. An increase in clonality was observed at ibrutinib response, with clonality remaining stable during sustained remission and falling back toward baseline at progression. Sustained-remission and progressing patients did not have matched sampling times, and lymph node repertoires were not examined. Public clonotypes were rare and either contracted or stayed stable during treatment, and the rise in clonality at ibrutinib response reflected the expansion of private clonotypes.

There are 15 amino acids in the CDR3, from cysteine to phenylalanine inclusive. The retained sequence is limited to the CDR3, 45 bases, with the frame set at the first base. Trimming at the junction amounts to 8 bases on V and 8 bases on J, and the germline ends lie 24 bases apart. The germline V gene sets CDR1 to MGHDK and CDR2 to SYGVNS. The time point label for this specimen denotes: approximately eleven months on ibrutinib. For TCR beta library preparation, 1.5 to 2.5 micrograms of genomic DNA was extracted from cryopreserved PBMCs. Longitudinal blood samples from CLL patients receiving ibrutinib monotherapy were subjected to high-throughput TCR beta sequencing. Patients were enrolled in a phase 2 open-label single-center ibrutinib monotherapy trial. Each clonotype received, on average, about 9.7x coverage in deep resolution sequencing performed on a MiSeq, where the target depth lay between 1 in 1 million and 1 in 200,000 T cells. TCR beta libraries were generated with the immunoSEQ hsTCRB Kit. For the original study's pipeline: The data were analyzed with ImmunoSEQ Analyzer and ImmunoSEQ Data Assistant, and V, D and J gene assignments followed IMGT definitions. Clonality was computed as one minus normalized Shannon entropy of productive rearrangement frequencies, ranging from 0 to 1. Public clonotype analysis was restricted to overrepresented clonotypes comprising at least 0.05% of each patient's repertoire. Repertoires from some 14 age-matched healthy donors in immuneACCESS were used as clonality controls. Drawn from immuneACCESS, this table holds only the in-frame rearrangements with V and J called that TCRdb kept. Clones are partly lost; checked studies trace under half to an unresolved V gene and leave the rest unexplained. The V and J calls and clone size are taken from that table; D and trimming were inferred from the DNA. Across this sample there are 55,000 to 85,000 clones, with around nine tenths seen only once. Approximately 3.1% of the sample is held by the ten biggest clonotypes.

The specimen was PBMCs, collected after 12 months of ibrutinib treatment. The sequence came from a human donor with chronic lymphocytic leukemia. The chain was built from TRBV25-1 and TRBJ1-1, with no reliable assignment of the D segment. Here is the DNA: TGTGCCAGCGGTGGGTCTCCGAGGCGTATTCGGGAAGCTTTCTTT. Its product reads: CASGGSPRRIREAFF.